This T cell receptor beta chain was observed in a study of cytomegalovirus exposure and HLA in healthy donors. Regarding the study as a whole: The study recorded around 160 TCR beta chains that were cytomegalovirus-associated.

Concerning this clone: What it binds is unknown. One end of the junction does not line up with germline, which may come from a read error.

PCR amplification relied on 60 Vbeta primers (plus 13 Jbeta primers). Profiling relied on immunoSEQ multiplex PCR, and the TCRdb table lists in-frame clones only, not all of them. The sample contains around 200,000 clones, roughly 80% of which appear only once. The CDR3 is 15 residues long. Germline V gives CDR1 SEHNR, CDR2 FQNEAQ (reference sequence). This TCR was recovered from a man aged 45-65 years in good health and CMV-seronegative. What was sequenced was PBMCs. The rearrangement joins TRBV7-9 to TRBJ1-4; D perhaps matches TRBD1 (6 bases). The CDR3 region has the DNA TGTTCCAGCAGCACGGTGGACAGTCGTAATGTTAAACTGTTTTTT. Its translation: CSSSTVDSRNVKLFF.